This TCR beta chain was found in a study of blood T cell repertoires in COVID-19. Study context: The analysed material was cDNA or gDNA that came from T cells, B-cell-depleted T cells, or PBMCs.

Method: immunoSEQ multiplex PCR; TCRdb's copy keeps in-frame clones and lacks some. This table holds 95,000 or so clones, approximately 80% found once. Germline assignment: CDR1 SGHRS and CDR2 YFSETQ. V lost 3 bases to trimming and J lost 0 bases; unmatched junction nucleotides: 7. The CDR3 sequence is 17 residues long. Sequences were obtained from peripheral blood. The TCR comes from a human donor in a cohort sampled during active COVID-19. The V call is TRBV5-1, the J call TRBJ2-2, with 8 bases that match TRBD1. In DNA form, the CDR3 reads TGCGCCAGCAGCTCCGATTCGACAGGGGCGAACACCGGGGAGCTGTTTTTT. It is translated as CASSSDSTGANTGELFF.